This record covers a single TCR beta chain. The CDR3 length is 16 residues. V was pared by 3 bases and J by 4 bases, with 7 bases of the junction left unmatched. Germline-derived CDR1 and CDR2 are SGDLS and YYNGEE. This sample is drawn from a study of blood T cell repertoires in COVID-19. Assay: immunoSEQ multiplex PCR; the TCRdb copy retains only in-frame clones and omits some. The table includes about 300,000 clones, 90% detected once. V is TRBV9 and J is TRBJ1-3; 10 positions match TRBD1. Sequenced material: PBMCs or T cells enriched from blood (not recorded which). The sequence was obtained from a woman between 18 and 29 years old with acute COVID-19. DNA of the CDR3: TGTGCCAGCAGCGGAAGACAGGGGGCGCGAGGAAACACCATATATTTT. Its protein is CASSGRQGARGNTIYF. Using reference TRBV9 and TRBJ1-3 for the parts outside the CDR3, the full variable domain is DSGVTQTPKHLITATGQRVTLRCSPRSGDLSVYWYQQSLDQGLQFLIQYYNGEERAKGNILERFSAQQFPDLHSELNLSSLELGDSALYFCASSGRQGARGNTIYFGEGSWLTVV.